This paragraph covers one TCR beta chain sequence. Its antigen remains unknown. This specimen comes from a study of cytomegalovirus exposure and HLA in healthy donors. Whole-study results and caveats: Most observed TCR sequences were rare, whereas some public TCRs were detected in many donors.

PCR used 60 Vbeta primers and 13 Jbeta primers. Sequenced by immunoSEQ multiplex PCR; TCRdb stores in-frame clones only, minus some. The top ten clones hold about 8.9% of a sample with about 120,000 clones, 50% to 80% of them seen once. CDR1 is SGHRS and CDR2 is YFSETQ in the germline V gene. V lost 4 bases and J lost 4, with 14 bases in between. The CDR3 consists of 14 residues. The sequence was obtained from a woman aged 40 to 50 in good health and CMV-seropositive. The V gene is TRBV5-1, the J gene TRBJ2-5, with a weak D call TRBD2 (6 bases). What was sequenced was PBMCs. CDR3 coding DNA: TGCGCCAGCAGCCAAGGATCTAGCGTAGAGACCCAGTACTTC. This encodes CASSQGSSVETQYF.